This T cell receptor (beta chain) was identified in a study of OX40 agonist ivuxolimab in advanced cancers. Profiling relied on immunoSEQ multiplex PCR, and the TCRdb table lists in-frame clones only, not all of them. The sample lists tens of thousands of clones; 83% were seen once. Germline V gene sequence: CDR1 SGHTA, CDR2 FQGNSA. There are 13 residues in the CDR3. V was pared by 3 bases and J by 8 bases, with 13 bases between. The clonotype was recovered from an adult with an advanced solid tumor such as melanoma, head and neck, liver or kidney cancer. The source material was CD4+ or CD8+ T cells sorted from blood, sampled in a trial of the OX40 agonist ivuxolimab. The V gene is TRBV7-2, the J gene TRBJ1-2; D call uncertain. As DNA, the CDR3 is TGTGCCAGCAGCTTGAGGAGGCAGGCAGGCTACACCTTC. This codes for CASSLRRQAGYTF.